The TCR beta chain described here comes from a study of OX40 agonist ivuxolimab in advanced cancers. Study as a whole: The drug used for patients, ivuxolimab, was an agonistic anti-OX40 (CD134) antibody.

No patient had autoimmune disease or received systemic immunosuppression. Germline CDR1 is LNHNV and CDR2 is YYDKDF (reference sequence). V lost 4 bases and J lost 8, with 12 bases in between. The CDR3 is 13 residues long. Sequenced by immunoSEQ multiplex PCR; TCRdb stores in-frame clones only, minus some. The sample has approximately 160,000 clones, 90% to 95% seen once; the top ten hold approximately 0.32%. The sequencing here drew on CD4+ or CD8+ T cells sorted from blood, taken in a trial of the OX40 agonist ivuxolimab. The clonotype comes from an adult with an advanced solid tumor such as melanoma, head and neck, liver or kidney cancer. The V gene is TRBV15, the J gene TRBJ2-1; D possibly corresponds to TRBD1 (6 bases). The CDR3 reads CATSIPGQHEQFF. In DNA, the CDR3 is TGTGCCACCAGCATCCCGGGACAACATGAGCAGTTCTTC.